The 19 T cell receptor beta chains listed next were all sequenced from one sample in a study of blood T cells in healthy people across ages. Primed by a sample-barcoded 5' primer and a J-beta primer mix, a second PCR proceeded for about 7 to 11 cycles. A single record per CDR3 protein comes from TCRdb applying MiXCR to the 5' RACE reads. The top ten clones hold around 21% of a sample with 650,000 to 800,000 distinct CDR3 sequences, under 45% of them seen once. The material sequenced was blood. These TCRs come from a man in his fifties or sixties in good health.

Only a few counts were recorded for this clonotype. The chain is built from TRBV6-2 or TRBV6-3 and TRBJ2-4; D is undetermined. Germline CDR1 reads MNHEY; CDR2 reads SVGEGT. The V gene lost 0 bases and the J gene lost 4 bases, with 19 bases spanning the gap. This CDR3 has 18 amino acids. CDR3 coding DNA: TGTGCCAGCAGTTACTCTACTAAGGCCCCCCTGGATAAAAACATTCAGTACTTC. This encodes CASSYSTKAPLDKNIQYF.

This clonotype was observed a handful of times. The chain joins TRBV15 to TRBJ2-3; TRBD1 matches 9 bases. CDR1 is LNHNV, CDR2 YYDKDF, per germline (reference sequence). After removal of 0 bases from V and 4 bases from J, the junction contained 17 bases not matched to a gene. The CDR3 loop spans 20 amino acids. CDR3 sequence: CATSRDGGQGLSKGADTQYF. CDR3 bases: TGTGCCACCAGCAGAGATGGGGGACAGGGTCTCTCGAAAGGCGCAGATACGCAGTATTTT.

This rearrangement joins TRBV20-1 to TRBJ2-7; TRBD2 agrees at 10 bases. V dropped 8 bases and J dropped 0; count of bases not matched to a gene: 10. The germline gives CDR1 DFQATT, CDR2 SNEGSKA (reference sequence). The CDR3 sequence is 15 residues long. Here the CDR3 reads CSSNAPSGGSYEQYF. The CDR3, as DNA: TGCAGTTCCAATGCTCCTAGCGGGGGCTCCTACGAGCAGTACTTC.

In its sample, this clonotype was seen a few times. A read error may produce the germline difference seen at one junction end. The J gene is TRBJ2-7, the V gene TRBV29-1, with D uncertain. The CDR3 extends over 11 amino acids. CDR1 is SQVTM and CDR2 is ANQGSEA in the germline V gene. CDR3 sequence reads: CSGELSYEQYF. The CDR3 nucleotides are TGCAGCGGTGAACTGTCCTACGAGCAGTACTTC.

This clonotype came up a few times. The gene calls are TRBV10-3 and TRBJ2-7; D is perhaps TRBD2 (6 bases). The CDR3 is made up of 14 amino acids. Germline CDR1 reads ENHRY; CDR2 reads SYGVKD. V lost 6 bases, J lost 0 bases, and 12 bases lay in between. For the CDR3, the DNA is TGTGCCATCAGGCGGGACTCGAGCTCCTACGAGCAGTACTTC. Its protein is CAIRRDSSSYEQYF.

This chain connects TRBV20-1 to TRBJ2-7; D uncertain. V was cut by 5 bases and J by 0 bases, with 11 bases left in between. CDR1 and CDR2 (germline): DFQATT, SNEGSKA (reference sequence). The CDR3 totals 13 residues. The CDR3 here is CSAWVGYSYEQYF. The CDR3 DNA is TGCAGTGCTTGGGTGGGGTACTCCTACGAGCAGTACTTC.

The chain has TRBV28 and TRBJ1-2; TRBD1 is a possible D gene (6 bases). The CDR3 spans 18 residues. V dropped 6 bases and J dropped 1 base, with 24 bases sitting between them. Per germline, CDR1 MDHEN and CDR2 SYDVKM. This CDR3 is CASRSPGGGSGNNYGYTF. In DNA, the CDR3 is TGTGCCAGCAGATCACCGGGGGGCGGCTCGGGTAATAACTATGGCTACACCTTC.

The chain carries TRBV18 and TRBJ2-5; TRBD1 aligns across 9 bases. The J call may be wrong; the DNA end is better matched by TRBJ2-1. Germline V gene sequence: CDR1 KGHSH, CDR2 LQKENI. This CDR3 has 14 residues. The CDR3 sequence: CASSSGQGRETQFF. CDR3 coding DNA: TGTGCCAGCTCATCCGGACAGGGGAGAGAGACCCAGTTCTTC.

This clonotype was seen repeatedly, ten times or more. This chain uses TRBV28 with TRBJ2-7; D not resolved. This CDR3 contains 12 residues. In germline, CDR1 is MDHEN, CDR2 SYDVKM. V lost 6 bases and J lost 3, with 9 bases in between. Here the CDR3 DNA reads TGTGCCAGCAGCTTAAAAGGCTACGAGCAGTACTTC. This sequence encodes CASSLKGYEQYF.

The rearrangement links TRBV7-2 to TRBJ1-2; perhaps TRBD1 as D (5 bases). With 1 base removed from V and 2 bases from J, the gap between germline ends came to 14 bases. This CDR3 contains 16 residues. Germline loops: CDR1 SGHTA, CDR2 FQGNSA. CDR3 sequence: CASSLVRGAANYGYTF. CDR3 nucleotides: TGTGCCAGCAGCTTAGTTAGAGGGGCCGCAAACTATGGCTACACCTTC.

This clonotype was observed a few times. This chain connects TRBV20-1 to TRBJ2-7, with D perhaps TRBD2 (6 bases). Germline V gene lookup returns CDR1 DFQATT and CDR2 SNEGSKA (reference sequence). Trimming stripped 6 bases from V and 0 bases from J, with 18 bases between. CDR3 length: 15 residues. This chain's CDR3 is CSADRGSGNSYEQYF. The CDR3 nucleotides read TGCAGTGCCGATCGGGGGTCGGGGAACTCCTACGAGCAGTACTTC.

This clonotype turned up a few times. This chain links TRBV7-2 with TRBJ2-7; D remains ambiguous. Per the germline V gene, CDR1 is SGHTA and CDR2 is FQGNSA. Trimming removed 1 base at V and 4 bases at J, with 11 bases between. This CDR3 is 14 amino acids long. The CDR3 region has the DNA TGTGCCAGCAGCTTAGTGTCATTTGGGTACGAGCAGTACTTC. This codes for CASSLVSFGYEQYF.

J is TRBJ2-5 and V is TRBV5-6; the match to TRBD1 covers 8 bases. Per germline, CDR1 SGHDT and CDR2 YYEEEE. There are 15 residues in the CDR3. The ends lost 4 bases at V and 5 bases at J; junction bases unmatched: 10. CDR3 nucleotides: TGTGCCAGCAGCCCCCGAAGACAGGGGTCGGAGACCCAGTACTTC. Translated: CASSPRRQGSETQYF.

This chain joins TRBV3-1 and TRBJ1-2; a weak D match, TRBD1 (5 bases). CDR1 and CDR2 from the germline V gene are LGHDT and YNNKEL (reference sequence). The V gene lost 4 bases and the J gene lost 3 bases, with 15 bases spanning the gap. CDR3 size: 15 residues. The CDR3 DNA is TGTGCCAGCAGCCTCGCCTTCGGGGCCGACTATGGCTACACCTTC. This gives the protein CASSLAFGADYGYTF.

The J gene is TRBJ2-1, the V gene TRBV15; 7 bases agree with TRBD1. Trimming removed 2 bases from V and 5 bases from J; junction bases left unmatched: 9. The germline V gene has CDR1 LNHNV and CDR2 YYDKDF (reference sequence). The CDR3 totals 16 residues. CDR3 sequence (DNA): TGTGCCACCAGCAGAAAAACCGGGACAGCTAACAATGAGCAGTTCTTC. Translation: CATSRKTGTANNEQFF.

The chain has TRBV27 and TRBJ2-7, with a possible D match to TRBD2 (5 bases). The J call may be in error: the DNA end matches TRBJ2-5 better. This CDR3 contains 13 residues. In germline, CDR1 is MNHEY, CDR2 SMNVEV (reference sequence). The CDR3 region has the DNA TGTGCCAGCACCGGACTGGGGATGGAGACCCAGTACTTC. It yields the protein CASTGLGMETQYF.

This clonotype turned up a few times. This chain uses TRBV12-3 or TRBV12-4 with TRBJ1-2; D unresolved. V lost 7 bases, J lost 0 bases, and 9 bases lay in between. This CDR3 contains 13 residues. The CDR3 region has the DNA TGTGCCAGCACCCCCGGGGCTAACTATGGCTACACCTTC. Residues: CASTPGANYGYTF.

The chain couples TRBV6-6 to TRBJ1-5, with 9 bases identical to TRBD1. The V and J ends lost 7 bases and 6 bases, in that order; junction bases with no gene match: 4. CDR3 size: 13 residues. CDR1 and CDR2 from the germline V gene are MNHNY and SVGAGI (reference sequence). The CDR3 nucleotides are TGTGCCAGCACCGGGACAGGGATTCAGCCCCAGCATTTT. It is translated as CASTGTGIQPQHF.

The chain recombines TRBV6-2 or TRBV6-3 with TRBJ2-7; D is unclear. Germline loops: CDR1 MNHEY, CDR2 SVGEGT. Trimming cost V 11 bases and J 2 bases, with 16 bases left between them. This CDR3 is built from 13 residues. CDR3 protein: CAAETRSPYEQYF. The CDR3 bases are TGTGCCGCAGAAACAAGAAGCCCCTACGAGCAGTACTTC.